This T cell receptor (beta chain) derives from a study of T cells in localized non-small cell lung cancer. Remarks on this clone: The antigen is not known.

Study findings and constraints: Uninvolved adjacent lung showed peak T cell clonality, exceeding tumor.

Only in-frame clones appear in the TCRdb table, and some are missing; sequencing was by immunoSEQ multiplex PCR. The top ten clones hold roughly 0.73% of a sample with 25,000 to 35,000 clones, 85% to 95% of them seen once. The CDR3 extends over 17 amino acids. Trimming stripped 5 bases from V and 1 base from J, with 15 bases between. In germline, CDR1 is PRHDT, CDR2 FYEKMQ (reference sequence). The chain employs TRBV13 and TRBJ2-6; D is uncertain. The sequencing used peripheral blood, collected before any cancer treatment. This clonotype was obtained from a woman aged 40 to 75 with stage I lung adenocarcinoma. The CDR3 nucleotides read TGTGCCAGCAGCGAACGGGTCTCCCTTTCTGGGGCCAACGTCCTGACTTTC. Protein: CASSERVSLSGANVLTF.